The clone carrying this TCR beta chain was seen many times. The source of the sample is a study of T cells in Graves' hyperthyroidism and ophthalmopathy. Study summary: Blood was drawn when the patient was first diagnosed and still untreated.

Amplified TCR beta CDR3 regions derived from RNA transcripts. HTBI primers were employed in a first-round RT-PCR of the TCR CDR3. Via MiXCR, TCRdb re-called the multiplex PCR reads, giving one row per CDR3 protein. The sample carries 300,000 to 400,000 distinct CDR3 sequences, about 15% recorded once. Newly diagnosed hyperthyroidism patients aged 18 to 65 years had disease lasting under 2 months. This receptor was taken from a woman between 25 and 40 years old with Graves' hyperthyroidism. The sequenced material came from blood.

CDR3 DNA sequence: TGCAGTGCTAGATTTGGGGGTAGCGGACCTTACAATGAGCAGTTCTTC. This sequence encodes CSARFGGSGPYNEQFF. The rearrangement uses TRBV20-1 and TRBJ2-1, with D possibly matching TRBD2 (6 bases). This CDR3 has 16 amino acids. V was shortened by 2 bases and J by 4 bases, with 18 bases between the two germline ends. Germline V gene data show CDR1 as DFQATT and CDR2 as SNEGSKA (reference sequence).